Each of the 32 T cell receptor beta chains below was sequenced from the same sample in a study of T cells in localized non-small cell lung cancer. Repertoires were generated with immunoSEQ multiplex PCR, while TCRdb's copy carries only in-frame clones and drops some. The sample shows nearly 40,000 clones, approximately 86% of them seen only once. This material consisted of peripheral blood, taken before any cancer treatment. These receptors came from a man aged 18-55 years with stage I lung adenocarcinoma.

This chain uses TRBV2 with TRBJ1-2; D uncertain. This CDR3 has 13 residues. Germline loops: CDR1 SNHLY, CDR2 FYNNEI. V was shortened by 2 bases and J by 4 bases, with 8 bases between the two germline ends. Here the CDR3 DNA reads TGTGCCAGCAGTGAAAGGCCTGGCTATGGCTACACCTTC. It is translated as CASSERPGYGYTF.

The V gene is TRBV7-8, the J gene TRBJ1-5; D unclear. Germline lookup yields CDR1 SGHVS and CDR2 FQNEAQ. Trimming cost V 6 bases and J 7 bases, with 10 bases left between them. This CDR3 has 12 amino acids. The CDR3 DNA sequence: TGTGCCAGCAGTTCGAATCCGCAGCCCCAGCATTTT. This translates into CASSSNPQPQHF.

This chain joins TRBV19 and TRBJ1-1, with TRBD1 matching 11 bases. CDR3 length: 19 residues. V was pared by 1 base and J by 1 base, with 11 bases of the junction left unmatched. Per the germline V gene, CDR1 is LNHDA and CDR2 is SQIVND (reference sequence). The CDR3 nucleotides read TGTGCCAGTAGTATAGTACCGGGACAGGGGGGAGGTCGGAACACTGAAGCTTTCTTT. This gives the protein CASSIVPGQGGGRNTEAFF. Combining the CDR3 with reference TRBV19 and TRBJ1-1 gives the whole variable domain DGGITQSPKYLFRKEGQNVTLSCEQNLNHDAMYWYRQDPGQGLRLIYYSQIVNDFQKGDIAEGYSVSREKKESFPLTVTSAQKNPTAFYLCASSIVPGQGGGRNTEAFFGQGTRLTVV.

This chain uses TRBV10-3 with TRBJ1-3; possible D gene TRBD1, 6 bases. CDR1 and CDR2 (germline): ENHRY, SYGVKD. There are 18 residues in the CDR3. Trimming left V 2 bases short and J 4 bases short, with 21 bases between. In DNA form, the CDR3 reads TGTGCCATCAGTGAGAGTGGGCCTTCGGGGACACTAGGAAACACCATATATTTT. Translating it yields CAISESGPSGTLGNTIYF.

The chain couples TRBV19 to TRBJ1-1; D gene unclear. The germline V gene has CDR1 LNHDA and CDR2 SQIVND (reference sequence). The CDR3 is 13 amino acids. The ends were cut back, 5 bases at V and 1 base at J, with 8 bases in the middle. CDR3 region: CASSPYGNTEAFF. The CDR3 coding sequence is TGTGCCAGTAGTCCTTACGGGAACACTGAAGCTTTCTTT.

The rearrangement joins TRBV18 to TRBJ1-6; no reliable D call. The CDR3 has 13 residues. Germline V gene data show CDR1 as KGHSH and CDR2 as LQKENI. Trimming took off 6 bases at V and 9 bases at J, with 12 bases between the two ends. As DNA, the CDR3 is TGTGCCAGCTCCGCCCCCGGTCCTTCACCCCTCCACTTT. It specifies CASSAPGPSPLHF. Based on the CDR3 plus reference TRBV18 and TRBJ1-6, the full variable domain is NAGVMQNPRHLVRRRGQEARLRCSPMKGHSHVYWYRQLPEEGLKFMVYLQKENIIDESGMPKERFSAEFPKEGPSILRIQQVVRGDSAAYFCASSAPGPSPLHFGNGTRLTVT.

The CDR3 protein is CASRLGEGGANTEAFF. CDR3 DNA: TGCGCCAGCCGCCTTGGAGAGGGCGGCGCGAACACTGAAGCTTTCTTT. This sequence joins TRBV5-1 and TRBJ1-1, with D unresolved. V was trimmed by 7 bases and J by 1 base, leaving 20 bases between them. The CDR3 sequence is 16 residues long. Germline-derived CDR1 and CDR2 are SGHRS and YFSETQ.

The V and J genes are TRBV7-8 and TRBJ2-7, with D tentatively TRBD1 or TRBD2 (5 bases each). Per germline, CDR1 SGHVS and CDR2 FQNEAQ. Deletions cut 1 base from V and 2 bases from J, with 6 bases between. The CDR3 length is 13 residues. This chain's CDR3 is CASSLGGPYEQYF. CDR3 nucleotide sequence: TGTGCCAGCAGCTTAGGGGGACCCTACGAGCAGTACTTC.

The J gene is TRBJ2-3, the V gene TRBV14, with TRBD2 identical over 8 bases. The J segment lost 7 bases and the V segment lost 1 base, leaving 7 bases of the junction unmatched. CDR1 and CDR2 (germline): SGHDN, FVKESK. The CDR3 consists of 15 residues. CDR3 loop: CASSQVQSGGNTQYF. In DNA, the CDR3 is TGTGCCAGCAGCCAAGTTCAAAGCGGGGGTAATACGCAGTATTTT.

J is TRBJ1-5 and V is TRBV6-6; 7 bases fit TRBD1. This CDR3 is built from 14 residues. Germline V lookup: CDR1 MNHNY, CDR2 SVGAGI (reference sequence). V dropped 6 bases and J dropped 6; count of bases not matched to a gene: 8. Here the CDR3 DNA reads TGTGCCAGCAGCACCCGACAGGGTGGTCAGCCCCAGCATTTT. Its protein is CASSTRQGGQPQHF.

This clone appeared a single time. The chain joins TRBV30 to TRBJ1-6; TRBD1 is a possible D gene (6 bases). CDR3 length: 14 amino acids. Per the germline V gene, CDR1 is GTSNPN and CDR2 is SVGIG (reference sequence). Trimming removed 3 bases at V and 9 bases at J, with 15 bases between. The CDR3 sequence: CAWSPGQRSSPLHF. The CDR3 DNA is TGTGCCTGGAGCCCGGGACAAAGGAGTTCACCCCTCCACTTT.

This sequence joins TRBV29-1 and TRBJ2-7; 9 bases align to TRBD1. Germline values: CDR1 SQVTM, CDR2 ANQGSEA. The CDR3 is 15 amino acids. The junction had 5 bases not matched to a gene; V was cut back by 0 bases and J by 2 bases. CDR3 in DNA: TGCAGCGTTGAAGATTGGGGACAGGGTCCCTACGAGCAGTACTTC. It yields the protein CSVEDWGQGPYEQYF.

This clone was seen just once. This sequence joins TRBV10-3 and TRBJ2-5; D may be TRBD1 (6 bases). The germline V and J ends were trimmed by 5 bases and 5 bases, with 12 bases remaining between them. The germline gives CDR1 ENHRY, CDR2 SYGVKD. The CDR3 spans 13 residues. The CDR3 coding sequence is TGTGCCATCAGTTCGACAGGTGGGGAGACCCAGTACTTC. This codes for CAISSTGGETQYF.

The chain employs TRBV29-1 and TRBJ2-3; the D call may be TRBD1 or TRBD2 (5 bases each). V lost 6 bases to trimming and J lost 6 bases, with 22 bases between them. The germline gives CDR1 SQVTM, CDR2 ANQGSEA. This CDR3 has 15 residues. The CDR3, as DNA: TGCAGCGTGCTCCGCCGGGCCCGAGGGGTGGATACGCAGTATTTT. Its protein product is CSVLRRARGVDTQYF.

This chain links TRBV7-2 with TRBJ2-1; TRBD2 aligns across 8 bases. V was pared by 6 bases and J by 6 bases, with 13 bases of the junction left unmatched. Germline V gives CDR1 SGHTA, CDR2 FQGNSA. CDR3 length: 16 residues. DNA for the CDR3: TGTGCCAGCAGGGGAGGAGCGGGGGCCACGGGCAATGAGCAGTTCTTC. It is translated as CASRGGAGATGNEQFF.

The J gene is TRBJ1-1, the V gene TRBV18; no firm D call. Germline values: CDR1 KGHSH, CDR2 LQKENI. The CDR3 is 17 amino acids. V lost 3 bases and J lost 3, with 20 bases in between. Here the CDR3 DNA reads TGTGCCAGCTCACCCTCGCCTGGTTTGCTGGCAGACACTGAAGCTTTCTTT. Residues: CASSPSPGLLADTEAFF.

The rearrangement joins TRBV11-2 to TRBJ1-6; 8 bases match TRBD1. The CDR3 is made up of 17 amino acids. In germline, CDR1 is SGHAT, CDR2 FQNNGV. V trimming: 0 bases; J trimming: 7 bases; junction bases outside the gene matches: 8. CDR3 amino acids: CASSLDRWDRQNSPLHF. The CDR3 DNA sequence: TGTGCCAGCAGCTTAGATCGGTGGGACAGGCAAAATTCACCCCTCCACTTT.

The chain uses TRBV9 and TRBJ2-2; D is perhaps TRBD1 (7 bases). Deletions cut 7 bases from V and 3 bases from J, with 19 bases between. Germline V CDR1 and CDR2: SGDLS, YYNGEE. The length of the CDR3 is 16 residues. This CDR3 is CASSYQGGPHTGELFF. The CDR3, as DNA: TGTGCCAGCTCCTACCAGGGGGGCCCACACACCGGGGAGCTGTTTTTT.

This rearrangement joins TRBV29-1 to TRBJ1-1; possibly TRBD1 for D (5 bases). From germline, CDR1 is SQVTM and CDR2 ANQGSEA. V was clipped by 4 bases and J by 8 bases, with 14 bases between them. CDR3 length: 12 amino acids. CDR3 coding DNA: TGCAGCGTTGGGAGGGGAGAGGGGGAAGCTTTCTTT. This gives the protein CSVGRGEGEAFF.

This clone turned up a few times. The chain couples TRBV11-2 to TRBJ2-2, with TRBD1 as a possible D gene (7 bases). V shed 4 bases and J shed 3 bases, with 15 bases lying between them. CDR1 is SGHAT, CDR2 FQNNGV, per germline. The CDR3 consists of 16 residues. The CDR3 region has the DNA TGTGCCAGCAGCTCACTCAGGGGGGACGACACCGGGGAGCTGTTTTTT. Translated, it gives CASSSLRGDDTGELFF.

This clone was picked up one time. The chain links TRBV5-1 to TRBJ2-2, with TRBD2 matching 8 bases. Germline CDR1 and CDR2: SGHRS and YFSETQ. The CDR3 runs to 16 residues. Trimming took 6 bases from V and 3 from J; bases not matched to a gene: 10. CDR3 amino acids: CASKRGGPRDTGELFF. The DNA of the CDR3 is TGCGCCAGCAAGCGCGGGGGGCCGCGGGACACCGGGGAGCTGTTTTTT. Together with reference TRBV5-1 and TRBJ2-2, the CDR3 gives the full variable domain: KAGVTQTPRYLIKTRGQQVTLSCSPISGHRSVSWYQQTPGQGLQFLFEYFSETQRNKGNFPGRFSGRQFSNSRSEMNVSTLELGDSALYLCASKRGGPRDTGELFFGEGSRLTVL.

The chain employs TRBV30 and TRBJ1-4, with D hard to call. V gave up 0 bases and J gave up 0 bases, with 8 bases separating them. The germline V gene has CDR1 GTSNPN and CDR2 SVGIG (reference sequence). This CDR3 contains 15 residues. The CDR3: CAWSVHEATNEKLFF. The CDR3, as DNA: TGTGCCTGGAGTGTACACGAAGCAACTAATGAAAAACTGTTTTTT.

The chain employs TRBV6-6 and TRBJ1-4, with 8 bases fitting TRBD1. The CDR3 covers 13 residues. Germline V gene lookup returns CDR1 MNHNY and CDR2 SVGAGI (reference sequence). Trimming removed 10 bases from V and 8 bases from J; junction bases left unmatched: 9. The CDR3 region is CATDRGLGEKLFF. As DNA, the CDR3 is TGTGCCACCGACAGGGGTTTAGGGGAAAAACTGTTTTTT.

CDR3 loop: CASSKQPGVGETQYF. The CDR3 DNA follows: TGCGCCAGCAGCAAGCAACCAGGGGTGGGAGAGACCCAGTACTTC. V gene TRBV5-1 combines with J gene TRBJ2-5, with D possibly matching TRBD1 (6 bases). Germline CDR1 is SGHRS and CDR2 is YFSETQ. V was clipped by 4 bases and J by 4 bases, with 17 bases between them. This CDR3 has 15 residues.

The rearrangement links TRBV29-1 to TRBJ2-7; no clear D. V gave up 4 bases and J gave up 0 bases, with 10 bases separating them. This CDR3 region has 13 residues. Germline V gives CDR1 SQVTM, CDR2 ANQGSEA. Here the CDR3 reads CSVVSISSYEQYF. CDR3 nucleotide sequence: TGCAGCGTTGTGTCTATCAGCTCCTACGAGCAGTACTTC.

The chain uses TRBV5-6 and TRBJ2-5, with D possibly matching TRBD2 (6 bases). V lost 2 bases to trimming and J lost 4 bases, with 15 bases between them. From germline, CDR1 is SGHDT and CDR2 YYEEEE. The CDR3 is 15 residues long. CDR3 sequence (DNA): TGTGCCAGCAGCTTTCGCCGCTTGGGAGGAGAGACCCAGTACTTC. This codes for CASSFRRLGGETQYF.

The DNA of the CDR3 is TGTGCCAGCATTCCAGGGCCGGGCCGGCAGCCCCAGCATTTT. Its protein is CASIPGPGRQPQHF. The chain is built from TRBV28 and TRBJ1-5, with D maybe TRBD1 (5 bases). Germline-derived CDR1 and CDR2 are MDHEN and SYDVKM. Trimming stripped 7 bases from V and 7 bases from J, with 17 bases between. CDR3 length: 14 amino acids. The whole variable domain, remainder taken from reference TRBV28 and TRBJ1-5, is DVKVTQSSRYLVKRTGEKVFLECVQDMDHENMFWYRQDPGLGLRLIYFSYDVKMKEKGDIPEGYSVSREKKERFSLILESASTNQTSMYLCASIPGPGRQPQHFGDGTRLSIL.

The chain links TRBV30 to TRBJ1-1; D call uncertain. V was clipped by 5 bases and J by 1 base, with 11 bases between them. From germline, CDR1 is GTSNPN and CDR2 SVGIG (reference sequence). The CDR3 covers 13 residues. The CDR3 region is CAWGDFPNTEAFF. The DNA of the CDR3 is TGTGCCTGGGGGGATTTCCCGAACACTGAAGCTTTCTTT.

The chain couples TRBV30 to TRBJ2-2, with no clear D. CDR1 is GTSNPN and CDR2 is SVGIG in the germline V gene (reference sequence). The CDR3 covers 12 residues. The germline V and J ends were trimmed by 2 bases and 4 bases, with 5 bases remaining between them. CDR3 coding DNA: TGTGCCTGGAGTATTATCACCGGGGAGCTGTTTTTT. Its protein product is CAWSIITGELFF.

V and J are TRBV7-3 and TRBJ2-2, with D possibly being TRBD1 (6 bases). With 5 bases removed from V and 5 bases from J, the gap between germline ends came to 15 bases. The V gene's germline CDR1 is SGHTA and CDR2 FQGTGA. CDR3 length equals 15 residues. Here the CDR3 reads CASSLGQLGTGELFF. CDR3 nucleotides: TGTGCCAGCAGCCTTGGACAGTTGGGGACCGGGGAGCTGTTTTTT.

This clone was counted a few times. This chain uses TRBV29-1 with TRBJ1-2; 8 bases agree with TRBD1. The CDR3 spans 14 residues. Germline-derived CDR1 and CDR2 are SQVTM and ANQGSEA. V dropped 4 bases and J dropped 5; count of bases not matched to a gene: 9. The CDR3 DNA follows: TGCAGCGTTGGGACAGGGATCCGAGGGTATGGCTACACCTTC. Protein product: CSVGTGIRGYGYTF.

The CDR3 loop reads CASSNKGRGPLSKQYF. CDR3 sequence (DNA): TGTGCCAGCAGCAACAAAGGGCGGGGGCCCTTAAGCAAGCAGTACTTC. The chain joins TRBV21-1 to TRBJ2-7; the table's D call, TRBD2, was not checked against the DNA. TRBV21-1 is annotated as a pseudogene. The CDR3 runs to 16 residues.